This is a list of T cell receptor beta chains from one sample in a study of CD8+ T cells in alopecia areata. The data were produced by immunoSEQ multiplex PCR, yet TCRdb's version contains in-frame clones alone and is incomplete. Here the sample spans about 180,000 clones, less than 75% being singletons. The sample consisted of CD8+ T cells sorted from blood, taken at week 0. These TCRs come from a human donor with alopecia areata. The CDR3 runs from the conserved cysteine through the conserved F or W. The D gene is left open where the match is weak. Size tells how often a clone was seen (once, few, many) or the class of an expanded clone, and some rows leave it out.

v_gene: TRBV6-5; d_gene: TRBD1; abundance: NA; j_gene: TRBJ1-6; CDR3aa: CASSTGGSTPLHF; CDR3nt: TGTGCCAGCAGTACAGGGGGCAGCACACCCCTCCACTTT
v_gene: TRBV27; d_gene: NA; abundance: few; j_gene: TRBJ2-5; CDR3aa: CASRGETQYF; CDR3nt: TGTGCCAGCAGGGGGGAGACCCAGTACTTC
v_gene: TRBV4-2; d_gene: TRBD1; abundance: NA; j_gene: TRBJ1-1; CDR3aa: CASSPRAGGMNTEAFF; CDR3nt: TGTGCCAGCAGCCCCCGGGCAGGGGGAATGAACACTGAAGCTTTCTTT
v_gene: TRBV10-3; d_gene: NA; abundance: NA; j_gene: TRBJ2-3; CDR3aa: CAIRGGSTDTQYF; CDR3nt: TGTGCCATCAGGGGTGGGAGCACAGATACGCAGTATTTT
v_gene: TRBV12-5; d_gene: NA; abundance: once; j_gene: TRBJ1-2; CDR3aa: CASGSSPYYGYTF; CDR3nt: TGTGCTAGTGGTTCCTCCCCATACTATGGCTACACCTTC
v_gene: TRBV7-2; d_gene: NA; abundance: NA; j_gene: TRBJ2-5; CDR3aa: CASSYRDWETQYF; CDR3nt: TGTGCCAGCAGTTATAGAGATTGGGAGACCCAGTACTTC
v_gene: TRBV15; d_gene: NA; abundance: once; j_gene: TRBJ1-5; CDR3aa: CATSRVRLRDSNQPQHF; CDR3nt: TGTGCCACCAGCAGAGTCCGACTCCGGGACAGCAATCAGCCCCAGCATTTT
v_gene: TRBV5-1; d_gene: NA; abundance: NA; j_gene: TRBJ2-7; CDR3aa: CASSLERDGNYEQYF; CDR3nt: TGCGCCAGCAGCTTGGAACGGGACGGAAACTACGAGCAGTACTTC
v_gene: TRBV13; d_gene: TRBD1; abundance: NA; j_gene: TRBJ2-7; CDR3aa: CASSSRDRDLYEQYF; CDR3nt: TGTGCCAGCAGCAGCCGGGACAGGGACCTCTACGAGCAGTACTTC
v_gene: TRBV7-9; d_gene: NA; abundance: NA; j_gene: TRBJ2-1; CDR3aa: CASSGSGPNEQFF; CDR3nt: TGTGCCAGCAGTGGGAGCGGACCTAATGAGCAGTTCTTC
v_gene: TRBV29-1; d_gene: TRBD1; abundance: NA; j_gene: TRBJ1-1; CDR3aa: CSGPGTGWAEAFF; CDR3nt: TGCAGCGGACCCGGGACAGGGTGGGCTGAAGCTTTCTTT
v_gene: TRBV21-1; d_gene: NA; abundance: few; j_gene: TRBJ2-1; CDR3aa: CASSNHTNEQFF; CDR3nt: TGTGCCAGCAGCAACCATACCAATGAGCAGTTCTTC
v_gene: TRBV5-1; d_gene: NA; abundance: once; j_gene: TRBJ1-6; CDR3aa: CASSGTGSPLHF; CDR3nt: TGCGCCAGCAGCGGCACAGGGTCACCCCTCCACTTT
v_gene: TRBV19; d_gene: NA; abundance: NA; j_gene: TRBJ1-2; CDR3aa: CASQSGPRNYGYTF; CDR3nt: TGTGCCAGTCAGTCCGGCCCCCGCAACTATGGCTACACCTTC
v_gene: TRBV11-2; d_gene: TRBD1; abundance: NA; j_gene: TRBJ2-2; CDR3aa: CASTLRGGHTGELFF; CDR3nt: TGTGCCAGCACCCTGAGAGGGGGCCACACCGGGGAGCTGTTTTTT
v_gene: TRBV7-9; d_gene: NA; abundance: NA; j_gene: TRBJ2-7; CDR3aa: CASSSDGTYEQYF; CDR3nt: TGTGCCAGCAGCTCGGACGGCACCTACGAGCAGTACTTC
v_gene: TRBV6-5; d_gene: TRBD1; abundance: NA; j_gene: TRBJ1-2; CDR3aa: CASSYGGTANYGYTF; CDR3nt: TGTGCCAGCAGTTACGGGGGGACAGCGAACTATGGCTACACCTTC
v_gene: TRBV4-1; d_gene: NA; abundance: NA; j_gene: TRBJ2-7; CDR3aa: CASSQDRTDEQYF; CDR3nt: TGCGCCAGCAGCCAAGATAGAACTGACGAGCAGTACTTC
v_gene: TRBV29-1; d_gene: NA; abundance: few; j_gene: TRBJ2-3; CDR3aa: CSVEGSGGGLPHTQYF; CDR3nt: TGCAGCGTTGAAGGGTCAGGGGGGGGCCTCCCCCATACGCAGTATTTT
v_gene: TRBV7-2; d_gene: TRBD2; abundance: NA; j_gene: TRBJ2-2; CDR3aa: CASSLFASGGANTGELFF; CDR3nt: TGTGCCAGCAGCTTATTCGCTAGCGGGGGGGCGAACACCGGGGAGCTGTTTTTT
v_gene: TRBV5-4; d_gene: TRBD1; abundance: once; j_gene: TRBJ2-6; CDR3aa: CASSFNRGSGANVLTF; CDR3nt: TGTGCCAGCAGCTTCAACAGGGGCTCTGGGGCCAACGTCCTGACTTTC
v_gene: TRBV2; d_gene: NA; abundance: few; j_gene: TRBJ2-5; CDR3aa: CASSDVGYLGGETQYF; CDR3nt: TGTGCCAGCAGTGACGTTGGCTACCTGGGTGGAGAGACCCAGTACTTC
v_gene: TRBV9; d_gene: NA; abundance: NA; j_gene: TRBJ1-5; CDR3aa: CASSSGHQSNQPQHF; CDR3nt: TGTGCCAGCAGCTCGGGCCACCAAAGCAATCAGCCCCAGCATTTT
v_gene: TRBV6-5; d_gene: NA; abundance: NA; j_gene: TRBJ2-3; CDR3aa: CASSPLVGSDTQYF; CDR3nt: TGTGCCAGCAGTCCTTTAGTGGGGTCAGATACGCAGTATTTT
v_gene: TRBV29-1; d_gene: TRBD1; abundance: few; j_gene: TRBJ2-7; CDR3aa: CSVEWTGGTYEQYF; CDR3nt: TGCAGCGTTGAGTGGACAGGAGGTACCTACGAGCAGTACTTC
v_gene: TRBV5-1; d_gene: TRBD2; abundance: NA; j_gene: TRBJ2-3; CDR3aa: CASSLGTNPMDTQYF; CDR3nt: TGCGCCAGCAGCTTAGGGACTAACCCCATGGATACGCAGTATTTT
v_gene: TRBV7-2; d_gene: NA; abundance: few; j_gene: TRBJ2-7; CDR3aa: CASRITGLYEQYF; CDR3nt: TGTGCCAGCAGAATAACAGGGCTTTACGAGCAGTACTTC
v_gene: TRBV13; d_gene: NA; abundance: NA; j_gene: TRBJ2-6; CDR3aa: CASSLGVGANVLTF; CDR3nt: TGTGCCAGCAGCTTAGGGGTTGGGGCCAACGTCCTGACTTTC
v_gene: TRBV5-1; d_gene: NA; abundance: NA; j_gene: TRBJ1-1; CDR3aa: CASSLAGVTEAFF; CDR3nt: TGCGCCAGCAGCTTGGCTGGGGTCACTGAAGCTTTCTTT
v_gene: TRBV29-1; d_gene: NA; abundance: NA; j_gene: TRBJ1-6; CDR3aa: CSVERQKHQNSPLHF; CDR3nt: TGCAGCGTTGAAAGACAGAAACATCAGAATTCACCCCTCCACTTT
v_gene: TRBV10-3; d_gene: NA; abundance: NA; j_gene: TRBJ1-1; CDR3aa: CAISESEYFEAFF; CDR3nt: TGTGCCATCAGTGAGTCGGAGTATTTTGAAGCTTTCTTT
v_gene: TRBV14; d_gene: TRBD1; abundance: NA; j_gene: TRBJ1-1; CDR3aa: CASSQRVHLQGAVYTEAFF; CDR3nt: TGTGCCAGCAGCCAAAGGGTGCATTTACAGGGGGCTGTGTACACTGAAGCTTTCTTT
v_gene: TRBV6-5; d_gene: NA; abundance: NA; j_gene: TRBJ1-2; CDR3aa: CASSSYRVYGYTF; CDR3nt: TGTGCCAGCAGTTCCTACAGGGTCTATGGCTACACCTTC
v_gene: TRBV5-6; d_gene: TRBD1; abundance: few; j_gene: TRBJ1-2; CDR3aa: CASSLQTGYGYTF; CDR3nt: TGTGCCAGCAGCTTGCAGACAGGGTATGGCTACACCTTC
v_gene: TRBV20-1; d_gene: NA; abundance: once; j_gene: TRBJ1-2; CDR3aa: CSALIYGYTF; CDR3nt: TGCAGTGCCCTGATCTATGGCTACACCTTC
v_gene: TRBV13; d_gene: NA; abundance: once; j_gene: TRBJ2-7; CDR3aa: CASSLRYEQYF; CDR3nt: TGTGCCAGCAGCTTGAGATACGAGCAGTACTTC
v_gene: TRBV30; d_gene: NA; abundance: NA; j_gene: TRBJ2-1; CDR3aa: CAWSPFWRGTYNEQFF; CDR3nt: TGTGCCTGGAGTCCCTTTTGGAGGGGGACATACAATGAGCAGTTCTTC
v_gene: TRBV6-5; d_gene: NA; abundance: NA; j_gene: TRBJ2-7; CDR3aa: CASRDIRGSYHEQYF; CDR3nt: TGTGCCAGCAGAGACATCAGGGGTTCTTACCACGAGCAGTACTTC
v_gene: TRBV2; d_gene: NA; abundance: NA; j_gene: TRBJ1-1; CDR3aa: CASRKGRGRNTEAFF; CDR3nt: TGTGCCAGCAGGAAGGGTCGGGGGCGGAACACTGAAGCTTTCTTT
v_gene: TRBV13; d_gene: NA; abundance: NA; j_gene: TRBJ2-1; CDR3aa: CASSFALNEQFF; CDR3nt: TGTGCCAGCAGCTTCGCGCTCAATGAGCAGTTCTTC